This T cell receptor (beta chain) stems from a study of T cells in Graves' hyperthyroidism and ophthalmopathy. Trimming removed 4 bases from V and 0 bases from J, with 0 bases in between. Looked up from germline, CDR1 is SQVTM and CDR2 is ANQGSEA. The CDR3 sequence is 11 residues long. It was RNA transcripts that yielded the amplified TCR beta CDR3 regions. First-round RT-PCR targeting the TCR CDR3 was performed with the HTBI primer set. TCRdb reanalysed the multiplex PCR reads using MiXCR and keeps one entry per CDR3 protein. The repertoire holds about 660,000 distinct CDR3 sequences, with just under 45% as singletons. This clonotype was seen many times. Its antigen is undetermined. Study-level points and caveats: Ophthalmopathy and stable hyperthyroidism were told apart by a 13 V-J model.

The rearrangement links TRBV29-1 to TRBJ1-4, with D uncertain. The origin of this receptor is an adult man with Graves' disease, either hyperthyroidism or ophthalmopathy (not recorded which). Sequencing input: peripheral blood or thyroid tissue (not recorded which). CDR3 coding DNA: TGCAGCGTTGCAACTAATGAAAAACTGTTTTTT. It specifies CSVATNEKLFF.